The clone carrying this TCR beta chain has ten or more counts. Its antigen is as yet unknown. Sequencing ends 3 residues short of the CDR3 end; the germline J gene provides the rest. The length of the CDR3 is 14 residues. V lost 0 bases and J lost 4, with 7 bases in between. CDR1 is MNHEY, CDR2 SVGEGT, per germline. The assay was immunoSEQ multiplex PCR, and TCRdb's table has in-frame clones only and misses some. Recorded here are roughly 12,000 clones, none singletons. The sample is drawn from a study of T cell clonality in common variable immunodeficiency. General study points: Common variable immunodeficiency TCR beta sequences reportedly had fewer deletions and N-nucleotide insertions.

This chain connects TRBV6-2 or TRBV6-3 to TRBJ2-4; D possibly corresponds to TRBD1 (5 bases). The material sequenced was peripheral blood mononuclear cells. This TCR was sampled from a human donor with common variable immunodeficiency. The CDR3 sequence: CASSYSRQKNIQYF. The sequenced part of the CDR3 DNA is TGTGCCAGCAGTTACTCGAGACAGAAAAACATT.